One and the same sample provided the 20 T cell receptor beta chains below, sequenced in a study of blood T cell repertoires in COVID-19. Data came from immunoSEQ multiplex PCR; TCRdb stores just in-frame clones and leaves some out. The table has 60,000 to 85,000 clones, around 90% seen once. What was sequenced was peripheral blood. Receptors originate from a woman older than 75 with active or convalescent COVID-19.

The chain joins TRBV18 to TRBJ1-5; D gene unclear. Germline V gene sequence: CDR1 KGHSH, CDR2 LQKENI. This CDR3 spans 15 amino acids. The V end lost 3 bases, the J end lost 5 bases, and 14 bases lay between the germline ends. The CDR3 region is CASSPVEGRDQPQHF. CDR3 bases: TGTGCCAGCTCACCGGTAGAGGGCCGGGATCAGCCCCAGCATTTT.

This sequence joins TRBV4-2 and TRBJ1-6; 7 positions match TRBD1. Germline V gene lookup returns CDR1 LGHNA and CDR2 YNFKEQ. Trimming at V came to 4 bases and at J to 8 bases, leaving 8 bases not matched to a gene. CDR3 length: 15 amino acids. The CDR3 sequence: CASSPAGQEDSPLHF. Written as DNA, the CDR3 is TGTGCCAGCAGCCCCGCCGGACAGGAGGATTCACCCCTCCACTTT.

This clone was counted a few times. The chain employs TRBV28 and TRBJ1-6; D is possibly TRBD1 (6 bases). The CDR3 totals 13 residues. V shed 7 bases and J shed 9 bases, with 13 bases lying between them. Per the germline V gene, CDR1 is MDHEN and CDR2 is SYDVKM. The CDR3 DNA reads as TGTGCCAGCAACAGGGTGAGTGTTTCACCCCTCCACTTT. Protein sequence: CASNRVSVSPLHF.

The gene calls are TRBV5-5 and TRBJ2-2, with D possibly TRBD2 on 6 matching bases. V dropped 4 bases and J dropped 4 bases, with 14 bases sitting between them. The CDR3 length is 15 residues. Germline V gives CDR1 SGHKS, CDR2 YYEKEE (reference sequence). The CDR3 DNA sequence: TGTGCCAGCAGCCATCCGGTGGGGGGCACCGGGGAGCTGTTTTTT. It codes for CASSHPVGGTGELFF.

The chain uses TRBV6-5 and TRBJ1-5; D is undetermined. Germline CDR1 is MNHEY and CDR2 is SVGAGI. The V and J ends lost 6 bases and 0 bases respectively, with 12 bases between them. The CDR3 consists of 15 residues. CDR3 nucleotide sequence: TGTGCCAGCAGCGTCCAGACTTATAGCAATCAGCCCCAGCATTTT. Amino acids: CASSVQTYSNQPQHF.

V is TRBV3-1 (or the pseudogene TRBV3-2) and J is TRBJ1-1; 7 positions agree with TRBD1. The J segment lost 8 bases and the V segment lost 0 bases, leaving 6 bases of the junction unmatched. The CDR3 extends over 14 amino acids. CDR1 is LGHDT and CDR2 is YNNKEL in the germline V gene (reference sequence). The CDR3: CASSQDLGQVEAFF. The CDR3 DNA is TGTGCCAGCAGCCAAGATCTAGGACAGGTAGAAGCTTTCTTT.

The J gene is TRBJ2-4, the V gene TRBV7-9, with D possibly matching TRBD1 (6 bases). Germline CDR1 SEHNR, CDR2 FQNEAQ (reference sequence). CDR3 length equals 16 residues. Trimming cost V 5 bases and J 1 base, with 15 bases left between them. The CDR3 spells CASSHTGNRAKNIQYF. The CDR3 nucleotides are TGTGCCAGCAGCCATACAGGGAATCGGGCCAAAAACATTCAGTACTTC.

J is TRBJ1-1 and V is TRBV4-3; D gene uncertain. Germline loops: CDR1 LGHNA, CDR2 YSLEER. V lost 4 bases and J 1 base, leaving 10 bases between the germline ends. There are 14 residues in the CDR3. CDR3 coding DNA: TGCGCCAGCAGCCGCGGGCGGTCGAACACTGAAGCTTTCTTT. Protein product: CASSRGRSNTEAFF.

CDR3 region: CASSPHLRDRGRAGELFF. The CDR3 DNA is TGTGCCAGCAGCCCTCACCTCCGGGACAGGGGGCGAGCCGGGGAGCTGTTTTTT. V is TRBV7-2 and J is TRBJ2-2; 12 positions match TRBD1. J gave up 6 bases and V 5 bases, and 13 bases lay outside the gene matches. CDR3 length equals 18 residues. Germline V gene sequence: CDR1 SGHTA, CDR2 FQGNSA.

The V and J genes are TRBV5-5 and TRBJ1-3; no definite D call. This CDR3 contains 15 residues. Trimming took 3 bases from V and 0 from J, leaving 10 bases between them. Germline loops: CDR1 SGHKS, CDR2 YYEKEE (reference sequence). CDR3: CASSSHPDSGNTIYF. In DNA form, the CDR3 reads TGTGCCAGCAGCTCACATCCAGACTCTGGAAACACCATATATTTT.

V and J are TRBV7-3 and TRBJ2-1, with D perhaps matching TRBD2 (5 bases). CDR3 length: 16 amino acids. V lost 2 bases, J lost 9 bases, and 20 bases lay in between. Germline loops: CDR1 SGHTA, CDR2 FQGTGA. In DNA form, the CDR3 reads TGTGCCAGCAGCTTAGGTAGCGTGGGTGAGAGAGGTGAGCAGTTCTTC. Encoded protein: CASSLGSVGERGEQFF.

The chain is built from TRBV19 and TRBJ2-7, with 7 positions matching TRBD1. Trimming removed 4 bases from V and 5 bases from J; junction bases left unmatched: 5. This CDR3 is built from 13 residues. The germline CDR1 and CDR2 sequences are LNHDA and SQIVND (reference sequence). CDR3 DNA: TGTGCCAGTAGTAGGGGACAGACCAACGAGCAGTACTTC. Translated: CASSRGQTNEQYF.

In its sample, this clone was seen many times. The J gene is TRBJ1-3, the V gene TRBV6-5; D unclear. V dropped 7 bases and J dropped 0 bases, with 13 bases sitting between them. Germline V gives CDR1 MNHEY, CDR2 SVGAGI. The CDR3 runs to 15 residues. The DNA for the CDR3 is TGTGCCAGCAAAACGCCAACAGACTCTGGAAACACCATATATTTT. As protein: CASKTPTDSGNTIYF.

The chain combines TRBV7-2 with TRBJ1-5, with a tentative D call TRBD1 (6 bases). Germline V gene sequence: CDR1 SGHTA, CDR2 FQGNSA. V was clipped by 1 base and J by 3 bases, with 16 bases between them. The CDR3 is made up of 17 amino acids. The CDR3 protein is CASSLEGSTGFNQPQHF. The DNA for the CDR3 is TGTGCCAGCAGCTTAGAGGGGAGCACAGGGTTCAATCAGCCCCAGCATTTT.

This clone was counted between two and nine times. V and J are TRBV29-1 and TRBJ2-3, with unresolved D. CDR3 size: 14 residues. Deletions cut 4 bases from V and 2 bases from J, with 13 bases between. From germline, CDR1 is SQVTM and CDR2 ANQGSEA. The chain's CDR3 is CSVGVVAYTDTQYF. In DNA form, the CDR3 reads TGCAGCGTTGGAGTGGTCGCTTACACAGATACGCAGTATTTT.

The V call is TRBV6-2 or TRBV6-3, the J call TRBJ2-1; 7 nucleotides line up with TRBD1. In germline, CDR1 is MNHEY, CDR2 SVGEGT. The CDR3 is 20 amino acids. V lost 4 bases, J lost 0 bases, and 18 bases stayed unmatched. The CDR3 loop is CASSSPLRSQGRGSYNEQFF. Written as DNA, the CDR3 is TGTGCCAGCAGTTCTCCCTTACGGTCACAGGGGCGCGGCTCCTACAATGAGCAGTTCTTC.

CDR3: CASSYDGSEAFF. DNA for the CDR3: TGTGCCAGCAGTTACGATGGTAGTGAAGCTTTCTTT. The chain couples TRBV6-5 to TRBJ1-1; no clear D. The CDR3 runs 12 residues. CDR1 and CDR2 from the germline V gene are MNHEY and SVGAGI. The V gene lost 2 bases and the J gene lost 7 bases, with 8 bases spanning the gap.

The chain couples TRBV27 to TRBJ2-7; TRBD2 matches 7 bases. The CDR3 contains 16 residues. CDR1 MNHEY and CDR2 SMNVEV come from the germline V gene (reference sequence). The V and J ends lost 2 bases and 2 bases, in that order; junction bases with no gene match: 9. The CDR3 loop is CASSLPPGGSTYEQYF. CDR3 nucleotide sequence: TGTGCCAGCAGTTTACCCCCCGGCGGGAGTACCTACGAGCAGTACTTC.

The chain couples TRBV7-9 to TRBJ1-2; D is unresolved. From germline, CDR1 is SEHNR and CDR2 FQNEAQ (reference sequence). This CDR3 has 12 residues. V dropped 7 bases and J dropped 8 bases, with 14 bases sitting between them. The CDR3, as DNA: TGTGCCAGCACCCCCGACAACAGAGGCTACACCTTC. It is translated as CASTPDNRGYTF.

The chain is built from TRBV9 and TRBJ2-5, with 7 positions matching TRBD1. The trim removed 4 bases at V and 2 bases at J, leaving 11 bases unmatched. CDR3 length: 16 amino acids. Looked up from germline, CDR1 is SGDLS and CDR2 is YYNGEE. The CDR3 protein is CASSLDRVGLQETQYF. CDR3 in DNA: TGTGCCAGCAGCCTTGACAGGGTAGGGCTTCAAGAGACCCAGTACTTC.